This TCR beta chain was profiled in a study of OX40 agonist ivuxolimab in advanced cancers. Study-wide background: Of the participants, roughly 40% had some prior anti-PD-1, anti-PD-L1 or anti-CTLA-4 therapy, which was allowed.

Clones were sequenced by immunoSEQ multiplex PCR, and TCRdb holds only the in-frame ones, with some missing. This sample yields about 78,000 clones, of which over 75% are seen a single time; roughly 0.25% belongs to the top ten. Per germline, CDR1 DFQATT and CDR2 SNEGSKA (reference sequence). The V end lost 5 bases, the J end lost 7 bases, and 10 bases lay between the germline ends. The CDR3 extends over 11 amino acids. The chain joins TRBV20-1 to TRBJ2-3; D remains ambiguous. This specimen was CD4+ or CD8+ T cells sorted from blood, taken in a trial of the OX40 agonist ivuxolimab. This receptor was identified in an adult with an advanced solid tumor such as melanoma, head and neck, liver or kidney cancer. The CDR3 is CSAPHYYTQYF. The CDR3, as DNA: TGCAGTGCTCCCCATTATTATACGCAGTATTTT.